This T cell receptor (beta chain) was found in a study of cytomegalovirus exposure and HLA in healthy donors. Study-wide results and limits: The productive fraction for most TCR beta V segments was about 87% or about 30% in an earlier analysis. The listing of 150 to 200 TCR beta chains classed them as cytomegalovirus-associated.

PCR used 60 Vbeta primers and 13 Jbeta primers. Clones were read by immunoSEQ multiplex PCR, and TCRdb kept only the in-frame ones, dropping some. There are 150,000 or so clones in the sample; around 82% occur only once, and 0.38% lies in the top ten. V lost 8 bases, J lost 0 bases, and 14 bases lay in between. CDR1 and CDR2 (germline): MNHEY, SMNVEV (reference sequence). The CDR3 consists of 15 residues. In regard to this clone: Its cognate antigen is unknown.

The chain uses TRBV27 and TRBJ1-5; D possibly corresponds to TRBD1 (6 bases). The clonotype comes from a boy between 2 and 15 years old in good health and CMV-seronegative. What was sequenced was PBMCs. CDR3 nucleotide sequence: TGTGCCAGCGGAAGACAGGTTAATAGCAATCAGCCCCAGCATTTT. This gives the protein CASGRQVNSNQPQHF.